This TCR beta chain was recorded in a study of vaccination effects on CD4 cells after COVID-19 (dated by TCRdb to the early 2020s). At the level of the whole study: Two doses of either the BNT162b2 or the mRNA-1273 mRNA SARS-CoV-2 vaccine were administered to participants. SARS-CoV-2 spike-specific CD4+ TCR repertoires from before and after mRNA vaccination were compared in COVID-19 convalescent patients and in infection-naive vaccine recipients. Altogether, around eleven COVID-19 convalescent patients and several SARS-CoV-2-naive healthy vaccine recipients made up the full study. In the study, cultures from other donors were sequenced using the Oncomine TCR Beta short-read assay on an Illumina iSeq 100.

Library prep was done by the immunoSEQ multiplex PCR assay. DNA from the cultured, isolated CD4+ T cells was subjected to TCR beta CDR3 sequencing. The original pipeline was this. Non-productive TCR sequences were removed, reads were trimmed to the CDR3 region, and CDR3s of at least 7 amino acids were retained. Antigen-specific clonotypes were identified with the MANAFEST web app by comparing expansion in peptide wells against reference cultures. To be called positive, a clone needed expansion at FDR<0.05 compared with the reference and with all other wells, an odds ratio greater than 5, and a frequency greater than 0.1% in two replicate wells. Clonotypes significantly expanded in SARS-CoV-2 spike wells and in at least one common cold coronavirus spike condition were defined as cross-reactive. Levenshtein distance calculated with the stringdist R package was used to assess CDR3 similarity, and unrooted trees were constructed with ape in R 3.6.1. The table was pulled from immuneACCESS by TCRdb, which kept in-frame rearrangements only. Such tables lose some clones; where checked, under half of the loss comes from unresolved V genes, and the rest has no known cause. Clone size and V and J calls were adopted from that table, with D and trimming inferred from the DNA. Here the sample has fewer than 14,000 clones; just under 75% occur a single time. The ten largest clones add up to 20% to 30% of the sample.

Note on this clone: It lacks a known antigen. There are no base qualities to consult, and no much larger clone falls within one base.

To identify antigen-specific CD4+ T cell clonotypes by their expansion, the ViraFEST assay first stimulated PBMC with viral peptide pools and then applied TCR sequencing. After around 10 days of culture, CD4+ T cells were isolated with the EasySep CD4+ T cell isolation kit. Negative nucleocapsid antibody results before and after vaccination confirmed that the healthy vaccine recipients had no prior SARS-CoV-2 infection. Each well held roughly 2 million PBMC cultured in IMDM containing about 5.4% human AB serum, around 10 IU/ml IL-2 and gentamicin, along with roughly 10 ug/ml peptides. Half of the culture medium was replaced with fresh IL-2-containing medium on days 3 and 7. Unless noted otherwise, every peptide stimulation condition was grown in triplicate wells. Using Ficoll-Paque Plus gradient centrifugation, PBMC were separated from whole blood and then either used fresh or cryopreserved at -140C. The overlapping peptide pools covered the spike proteins of SARS-CoV-2 and of the common cold coronaviruses HCoV-NL63, HCoV-OC43 and HCoV-229E. The QIAamp micro DNA kit was used to extract genomic DNA from the cultured CD4+ T cells.

At the junction V is shortened by 5 bases and J by 2 bases; bases outside the gene matches: 12. Inclusive of the bounding cysteine and phenylalanine, the CDR3 is 17 residues long. The sequence is cut down to CDR3 DNA, 51 bases in frame from base 1. CDR1 is given as SEHNR and CDR2 as FQNEAQ, both from the germline V gene (reference sequence). Broad study findings and their caveats: In healthy vaccine recipients, vaccine-induced clones were almost all SARS-CoV-2 mono-reactive, with only 1 of 255 being cross-reactive with common cold coronaviruses. At late post-vaccination timepoints, both infection-induced and vaccine-induced clones showed marked clonal contraction, consistent with waning T cell responses. Limitations of the study were the small number of convalescent patients and the absence of early post-infection timepoints.

Here the sequenced sample was CD4+ T cells from PBMCs cultured with HCoV-229E spike peptides, taken before COVID-19 vaccination. The label giving this sample's cell subset or site can be read as: HCoV-229E spike overlapping peptide pool stimulation. The rearranged segments are TRBV7-9 and TRBJ1-1, and 9 junction bases match TRBD1. The clonotype was recovered from a human donor who received a COVID-19 vaccine. CDR3 sequence: CASSALDRGITNTEAFF. The base sequence is TGTGCCAGCAGCGCACTGGACAGGGGAATTACTAACACTGAAGCTTTCTTT. Outside the CDR3, residues come from the reference TRBV7-9 and TRBJ1-1 proteins, so the full variable domain is: DTGVSQNPRHKITKRGQNVTFRCDPISEHNRLYWYRQTLGQGPEFLTYFQNEAQLEKSRLLSDRFSAERPKGSFSTLEIQRTEQGDSAMYLCASSALDRGITNTEAFFGQGTRLTVV.